This TCR beta chain was sequenced during a study of beta chain features in type 1 diabetes. Whole-study findings and limits: VDJ junctions sequenced from type 1 diabetes patients showed fewer insertions and more deletions. Any HLA type influence on TCRB rearrangement was left unresolved here. Researchers report that Type 1 diabetes patients had moderately but significantly shorter TCRB CDR3s across all four CD4+ subsets.

The isolated RNA, all of it, was reverse transcribed, so expressed TCRB transcripts were what got sequenced. Deep immunoSEQ sequencing covered naive, central memory and regulatory T cell samples. Repertoires were generated with immunoSEQ multiplex PCR, while TCRdb's copy carries only in-frame clones and drops some. The sample yields 100,000 to 150,000 clones, roughly a sixth seen once. As concerns this clone: The target antigen is unknown.

Germline CDR1 is SGHRS and CDR2 is YFSETQ. Deletions cut 4 bases from V and 5 bases from J, with 18 bases between. This CDR3 region has 15 residues. The receptor comes from a man between 18 and 29 years old with type 1 diabetes. The gene calls are TRBV5-1 and TRBJ2-5; D unresolved. Sequencing was performed on central memory CD4+ T cells from blood. The chain's CDR3 is CASSPVSGFEETQYF. CDR3 coding DNA: TGCGCCAGCAGCCCTGTTTCGGGCTTCGAGGAGACCCAGTACTTC.